This paragraph covers one T cell receptor beta chain sequence. This sample was included in a study of cytomegalovirus exposure and HLA in healthy donors. The primer mix had 60 Vbeta and 13 Jbeta primers. Repertoires were generated with immunoSEQ multiplex PCR, while TCRdb's copy carries only in-frame clones and drops some. This table has about 160,000 clones, around 80% appearing once. Germline assignment: CDR1 SEHNR and CDR2 FQNEAQ (reference sequence). V shed 5 bases and J 1 base; nucleotides not matched to a gene: 3. The CDR3 has 15 residues. The sequenced sample consisted of PBMCs. The chain uses TRBV7-9 and TRBJ2-1; 9 positions agree with TRBD1. The sequence came from a male donor in good health and CMV-seronegative. The chain's CDR3 is CASSTQGASYNEQFF. CDR3 bases: TGTGCCAGCAGCACACAGGGGGCATCCTACAATGAGCAGTTCTTC.